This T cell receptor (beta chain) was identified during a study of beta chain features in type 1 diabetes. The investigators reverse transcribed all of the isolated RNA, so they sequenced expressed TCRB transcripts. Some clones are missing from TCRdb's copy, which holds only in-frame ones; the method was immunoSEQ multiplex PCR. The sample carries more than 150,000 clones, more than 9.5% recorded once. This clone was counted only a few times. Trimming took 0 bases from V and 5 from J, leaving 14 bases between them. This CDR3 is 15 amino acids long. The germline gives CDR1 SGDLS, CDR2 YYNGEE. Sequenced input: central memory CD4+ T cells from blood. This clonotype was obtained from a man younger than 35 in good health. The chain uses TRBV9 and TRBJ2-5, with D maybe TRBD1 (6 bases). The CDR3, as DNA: TGTGCCAGCAGCGTAGATCCCCGAACAGGGGAGACCCAGTACTTC. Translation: CASSVDPRTGETQYF.